This section outlines one TCR beta chain sequence together with its context. Its antigen remains unidentified. The sample comes from a study of blood T cells in healthy people across ages. Study-wide background: When template switching was applied, about one barcoded beta molecule was captured per two T cells. General study results and limits: Because donor CMV status was unknown, expanded clonotype changes were possibly confounded.

The authors ran a second PCR of about 7 to 11 cycles using a sample-barcoded 5' primer and a J-beta primer mix. The authors tagged each cDNA molecule using a template-switch adaptor with 12 random nucleotides. TCRdb re-analysed the 5' RACE reads in MiXCR, keeping a single row per CDR3 protein. This table holds roughly 1,300,000 distinct CDR3 sequences, approximately 59% found once. The CDR3 spans 15 residues. The V end lost 2 bases, the J end lost 1 base, and 12 bases lay between the germline ends. Germline values: CDR1 MNHNS, CDR2 SASEGT. This clonotype was sampled from a man younger than 35 in good health. The gene calls are TRBV6-1 and TRBJ2-7; no firm D call. Material: blood. CDR3 nucleotide sequence: TGTGCCAGCAGTGAAATCCCGACTGTTTCCTACGAGCAGTACTTC. Encoded protein: CASSEIPTVSYEQYF.